What follows are 30 T cell receptor beta chains derived from one specimen sequenced in a study of blood T cell repertoires in COVID-19. Sequencing used immunoSEQ multiplex PCR; TCRdb keeps in-frame clones, though not all of them. The table shows under 200,000 clones, with roughly nine tenths occurring only once. The sequencing input was peripheral blood. The source of these receptors is an older woman with acute or convalescent COVID-19.

The genes are TRBV18 and TRBJ2-2; tentatively, D is TRBD2 (6 bases). The CDR3 length is 14 residues. Trimming stripped 6 bases from V and 0 bases from J, with 8 bases between. CDR1 and CDR2 (germline): KGHSH, LQKENI. The CDR3 is CASSGLTNTGELFF. The CDR3 region has the DNA TGTGCCAGCTCGGGACTTACGAACACCGGGGAGCTGTTTTTT.

This chain links TRBV7-2 with TRBJ2-2; 9 bases agree with TRBD2. The CDR3 runs 15 residues. Germline V CDR1 and CDR2: SGHTA, FQGNSA. J gave up 4 bases and V 6 bases, and 6 bases lay outside the gene matches. The CDR3 DNA reads as TGTGCCAGCAGGCTGACTAGCGGAATCACCGGGGAGCTGTTTTTT. Its translation: CASRLTSGITGELFF.

V and J are TRBV27 and TRBJ2-3; 11 nucleotides align to TRBD2. Germline V gives CDR1 MNHEY, CDR2 SMNVEV (reference sequence). The CDR3 runs 18 residues. Trimming removed 6 bases from V and 3 bases from J; junction bases left unmatched: 14. The CDR3 DNA sequence: TGTGCCAGCAGACCCATAGCGGGAGGGCCCGTGAGGACAGATACGCAGTATTTT. Its protein product is CASRPIAGGPVRTDTQYF.

This clone was found once. This chain joins TRBV14 and TRBJ2-3, with D perhaps TRBD1 (5 bases). Germline CDR1 SGHDN, CDR2 FVKESK. The CDR3 totals 14 residues. Trimming pared 1 base from V and 5 bases from J, leaving 10 bases between. This CDR3 is CASSQAAGLDTQYF. CDR3 bases: TGTGCCAGCAGCCAAGCAGCAGGGTTAGATACGCAGTATTTT.

The V call is TRBV27, the J call TRBJ1-2; 7 bases map to TRBD1. The length of the CDR3 is 13 residues. J gave up 6 bases and V 3 bases, and 4 bases lay outside the gene matches. CDR1 MNHEY and CDR2 SMNVEV come from the germline V gene (reference sequence). The CDR3 bases are TGTGCCAGCAGTTTTCCGACAGGGCATGGCTACACCTTC. This encodes CASSFPTGHGYTF.

This chain uses TRBV5-1 with TRBJ1-4, with 8 bases aligning to TRBD1. This CDR3 has 15 residues. Germline CDR1 is SGHRS and CDR2 is YFSETQ. Trimming removed 5 bases from V and 7 bases from J; junction bases left unmatched: 10. This CDR3 is CASSTPGGAGEKLFF. CDR3 DNA sequence: TGCGCCAGCAGTACCCCAGGGGGCGCCGGTGAAAAACTGTTTTTT.

This chain links TRBV28 with TRBJ1-5; D remains ambiguous. CDR3 size: 15 residues. V shed 4 bases and J shed 2 bases, with 12 bases lying between them. Germline assignment: CDR1 MDHEN and CDR2 SYDVKM. The CDR3 DNA is TGTGCCAGCAGTTCCCAAGACTGGGGCAATCAGCCCCAGCATTTT. This sequence encodes CASSSQDWGNQPQHF.

The genes are TRBV4-2 and TRBJ2-2; D might be TRBD2 (5 bases). The V end was cut by 4 bases, the J end by 1 base, with 10 bases between. The CDR3 consists of 15 residues. CDR1 is LGHNA, CDR2 YNFKEQ, per germline. The CDR3 reads CASSLGLGNTGELFF. DNA for the CDR3: TGTGCCAGCAGCCTAGGACTGGGGAACACCGGGGAGCTGTTTTTT.

This clone has only one observation. The rearrangement links TRBV5-8 to TRBJ1-1, with 7 bases aligning to TRBD1. Germline V lookup: CDR1 SGHTS, CDR2 YDEGEE. The ends lost 4 bases at V and 0 bases at J; junction bases unmatched: 6. The CDR3 length is 15 residues. The CDR3 DNA reads TGTGCCAGCAGCCCCCCGGGACAGATGAACACTGAAGCTTTCTTT. Translated: CASSPPGQMNTEAFF.

The rearrangement links TRBV7-9 to TRBJ2-5; D is possibly TRBD1 (5 bases). The CDR3 runs to 13 residues. The ends were cut back, 2 bases at V and 9 bases at J, with 13 bases in the middle. CDR1 SEHNR and CDR2 FQNEAQ come from the germline V gene (reference sequence). The CDR3 DNA follows: TGTGCCAGCAGCTTACCCAGGGCCGCGGCCCAGTACTTC. Its protein product is CASSLPRAAAQYF.

This clone was observed a handful of times. One junction end does not reproduce the germline sequence, and a read error may be involved. The genes are TRBV7-7 and TRBJ2-5; 9 bases map to TRBD1. The germline CDR1 and CDR2 sequences are SSHAT and FNYEAQ (reference sequence). The CDR3 consists of 16 residues. This CDR3 reads CASSLLPGQGKETQYF. CDR3 coding DNA: TGTGCTAGCAGCTTGTTGCCGGGACAGGGAAAAGAGACCCAGTACTTC.

The chain's CDR3 is CASMRGTNEKLFF. The CDR3 DNA reads TGTGCCAGTATGCGGGGAACGAACGAAAAACTGTTTTTT. The J gene is TRBJ1-4, the V gene TRBV19; D not certain. Germline V CDR1 and CDR2: LNHDA, SQIVND (reference sequence). V was pared by 7 bases and J by 8 bases, with 14 bases between. The CDR3 consists of 13 residues.

V and J are TRBV6-6 and TRBJ1-5, with 10 bases identical to TRBD1. J lost 2 bases, V lost 5 bases, and 3 bases had no gene match. The CDR3 covers 15 residues. CDR1 is MNHNY, CDR2 SVGAGI, per germline (reference sequence). Here the CDR3 reads CASSHGTGGNQPQHF. The CDR3 region has the DNA TGTGCCAGCAGTCACGGGACAGGGGGCAATCAGCCCCAGCATTTT.

The rearrangement uses TRBV19 and TRBJ1-5, with D tentatively TRBD1 (6 bases). From germline, CDR1 is LNHDA and CDR2 SQIVND (reference sequence). The V gene lost 6 bases and the J gene lost 4 bases, with 19 bases spanning the gap. The CDR3 has 16 residues. CDR3 in DNA: TGTGCCAGTAGCAGGAAACACAGGGATCTTAATCAGCCCCAGCATTTT. Amino acid sequence: CASSRKHRDLNQPQHF.

The V gene is TRBV5-5, the J gene TRBJ1-4, with 10 bases fitting TRBD1. The CDR3 extends over 15 amino acids. Trimming removed 4 bases from V and 4 bases from J; junction bases left unmatched: 4. From germline, CDR1 is SGHKS and CDR2 YYEKEE (reference sequence). CDR3: CASSGDRGLNEKLFF. CDR3 DNA: TGTGCCAGCAGCGGCGACAGGGGGCTTAATGAAAAACTGTTTTTT.

The chain has TRBV10-3 and TRBJ2-1, with TRBD2 identical over 9 bases. This CDR3 contains 14 residues. The junction had 5 bases not matched to a gene; V was cut back by 4 bases and J by 7 bases. Germline V gives CDR1 ENHRY, CDR2 SYGVKD. CDR3 in amino acids: CAISAASGVNEQFF. CDR3 bases: TGTGCCATCAGTGCCGCTAGCGGGGTAAATGAGCAGTTCTTC.

This clone appeared a single time. The chain carries TRBV5-1 and TRBJ1-6; tentatively, D is TRBD1 (6 bases). V was shortened by 2 bases and J by 2 bases, with 11 bases between the two germline ends. The CDR3 covers 16 residues. Germline CDR1 reads SGHRS; CDR2 reads YFSETQ. CDR3 sequence (DNA): TGCGCCAGCAGCTTTGGAGGACAGACCTATAATTCACCCCTCCACTTT. Translation gives CASSFGGQTYNSPLHF. Combining the CDR3 with reference TRBV5-1 and TRBJ1-6 gives the whole variable domain KAGVTQTPRYLIKTRGQQVTLSCSPISGHRSVSWYQQTPGQGLQFLFEYFSETQRNKGNFPGRFSGRQFSNSRSEMNVSTLELGDSALYLCASSFGGQTYNSPLHFGNGTRLTVT.

The chain couples TRBV28 to TRBJ2-5, with unresolved D. This CDR3 has 13 residues. In germline, CDR1 is MDHEN, CDR2 SYDVKM. V gave up 6 bases and J gave up 3 bases, with 11 bases separating them. CDR3 loop: CASSNYREETQYF. DNA of the CDR3: TGTGCCAGCAGCAATTACCGCGAAGAGACCCAGTACTTC. Full variable domain (outside the CDR3, taken from reference TRBV28 and TRBJ2-5): DVKVTQSSRYLVKRTGEKVFLECVQDMDHENMFWYRQDPGLGLRLIYFSYDVKMKEKGDIPEGYSVSREKKERFSLILESASTNQTSMYLCASSNYREETQYFGPGTRLLVL.

The V and J genes are TRBV5-1 and TRBJ1-6; D possibly corresponds to TRBD1 (5 bases). V lost 0 bases to trimming and J lost 8 bases, with 12 bases between them. CDR1 and CDR2 from the germline V gene are SGHRS and YFSETQ. CDR3 size: 15 residues. The CDR3 region is CASSLGGVGYSPLHF. CDR3 sequence (DNA): TGCGCCAGCAGCTTGGGGGGGGTTGGCTATTCACCCCTCCACTTT.

This chain joins TRBV10-3 and TRBJ1-6; D is uncertain. Germline loops: CDR1 ENHRY, CDR2 SYGVKD. V lost 4 bases, J lost 6 bases, and 7 bases lay in between. The CDR3 sequence is 13 residues long. CDR3 region: CAISGAINSPLHF. The CDR3 region has the DNA TGTGCCATCAGTGGGGCCATTAATTCACCCCTCCACTTT.

The chain employs TRBV4-3 and TRBJ2-7; a possible D gene is TRBD1 (6 bases). Per the germline V gene, CDR1 is LGHNA and CDR2 is YSLEER. This CDR3 spans 16 amino acids. V was trimmed by 4 bases and J by 7 bases, leaving 23 bases between them. The CDR3 DNA follows: TGCGCCAGCAGCCCAAACTCCGGGACGCCAGGGGTAGAGCAGTACTTC. It is translated as CASSPNSGTPGVEQYF.

The V and J genes are TRBV5-1 and TRBJ2-1; D possibly corresponds to TRBD1 (6 bases). This CDR3 is built from 14 residues. Trimming shortened V by 0 bases and J by 12 bases, and 16 bases separated the two germline ends. CDR1 SGHRS and CDR2 YFSETQ come from the germline V gene. The CDR3 DNA follows: TGCGCCAGCAGCTTGGTGCAGGGGCCCACGCGGCAGTTCTTC. Encoded protein: CASSLVQGPTRQFF.

The chain is built from TRBV3-1 (or the pseudogene TRBV3-2) and TRBJ2-5; D is perhaps TRBD2 (6 bases). Germline lookup yields CDR1 LGHDT and CDR2 YNNKEL (reference sequence). The V gene lost 0 bases and the J gene lost 5 bases, with 19 bases spanning the gap. This CDR3 has 17 amino acids. CDR3 amino acids: CASSQDSGTDPRETQYF. The DNA for the CDR3 is TGTGCCAGCAGCCAAGATAGCGGAACCGACCCTAGGGAGACCCAGTACTTC.

Only a few counts were recorded for this clone. The chain uses TRBV10-3 and TRBJ1-5, with D possibly matching TRBD1 (5 bases). Germline values: CDR1 ENHRY, CDR2 SYGVKD. This CDR3 has 15 amino acids. Trimming removed 2 bases from V and 0 bases from J, with 8 bases in between. Here the CDR3 reads CAISEDSLSNQPQHF. The CDR3 DNA sequence: TGTGCCATCAGTGAGGACAGCCTTAGCAATCAGCCCCAGCATTTT.

The CDR3 loop reads CASSPKRGTGELFF. CDR3 sequence (DNA): TGTGCCAGCAGCCCAAAACGGGGCACCGGGGAGCTGTTTTTT. The J gene is TRBJ2-2, the V gene TRBV3-1 (or the pseudogene TRBV3-2); D possibly corresponds to TRBD2 (5 bases). Germline assignment: CDR1 LGHDT and CDR2 YNNKEL (reference sequence). V was cut by 4 bases and J by 4 bases, with 10 bases left in between. There are 14 residues in the CDR3.

The chain couples TRBV18 to TRBJ2-2; 12 positions agree with TRBD1. The CDR3 is 15 residues long. The V gene's germline CDR1 is KGHSH and CDR2 LQKENI. Losses at the gene ends were 6 bases for V and 4 bases for J; bases not matched to a gene: 3. Here the CDR3 reads CASSGTGGLTGELFF. CDR3 coding DNA: TGTGCCAGCTCCGGGACAGGGGGCCTCACCGGGGAGCTGTTTTTT.

This clone was found once. The rearrangement joins TRBV18 to TRBJ1-5, with a weak D call TRBD1 (5 bases). V lost 8 bases and J lost 3, with 11 bases in between. The CDR3 covers 13 residues. CDR1 is KGHSH and CDR2 is LQKENI in the germline V gene. DNA of the CDR3: TGTGCCAGCGCCCGACAGTACAATCAGCCCCAGCATTTT. Translation gives CASARQYNQPQHF.

This clone turned up a few times. This chain uses TRBV6-6 with TRBJ2-2, with D unclear. Trimming stripped 5 bases from V and 2 bases from J, with 18 bases between. From germline, CDR1 is MNHNY and CDR2 SVGAGI (reference sequence). CDR3 length: 17 residues. The CDR3 DNA reads TGTGCCAGCAGTCCCCCAGACAACTTCCTAAACACCGGGGAGCTGTTTTTT. This encodes CASSPPDNFLNTGELFF.

This chain connects TRBV28 to TRBJ1-6, with D tentatively TRBD1 (5 bases). CDR1 is MDHEN, CDR2 SYDVKM, per germline. The CDR3 covers 12 residues. V lost 7 bases to trimming and J lost 7 bases, with 8 bases between them. Written as DNA, the CDR3 is TGTGCCAGCACCAGGGTAAATTCACCCCTCCACTTT. It specifies CASTRVNSPLHF.

The rearrangement uses TRBV6-6 and TRBJ1-5; 8 bases align to TRBD1. Losses at the gene ends were 0 bases for V and 7 bases for J; bases not matched to a gene: 8. This CDR3 contains 16 residues. Looked up from germline, CDR1 is MNHNY and CDR2 is SVGAGI (reference sequence). CDR3 sequence reads: CASSYSVDRVRQPQHF. CDR3 nucleotide sequence: TGTGCCAGCAGTTACTCGGTGGACAGGGTGCGGCAGCCCCAGCATTTT.